Sequencing of this T cell receptor (beta chain) was carried out in a study of PD-1 blockade in classical Hodgkin lymphoma. The time point denotes: cycle 4 day 1 (C4D1), after 5 to 7 weeks of nivolumab. In every patient, relapse followed autologous stem cell transplantation, while exposure to brentuximab vedotin differed. Assay: immunoSEQ multiplex PCR; the TCRdb copy retains only in-frame clones and omits some. The top ten clones hold about 17% of a sample with approximately 89,000 clones, 75% to 85% of them seen once. The ends lost 3 bases at V and 2 bases at J; junction bases unmatched: 6. The V gene's germline CDR1 is LNHDA and CDR2 SQIVND (reference sequence). This CDR3 has 15 residues.

The chain is built from TRBV19 and TRBJ2-5; 7 bases match TRBD2. The source was peripheral blood mononuclear cells (PBMCs), collected before the fourth cycle of nivolumab. The TCR comes from a human donor with classical Hodgkin lymphoma. The CDR3 DNA reads TGTGCCAGTAGTATCATGAGCGGGACTCAAGAGACCCAGTACTTC. Translating gives CASSIMSGTQETQYF.